This T cell receptor (beta chain) was sequenced during a study of CD8+ T cells in alopecia areata. Treatment denoted: oral pan-JAK inhibitor, 5-10 mg twice daily. The CDR3 runs to 16 residues. Trimming at V came to 1 base and at J to 7 bases, leaving 10 bases not matched to a gene. In germline, CDR1 is SGHAT, CDR2 FQNNGV. RNA extraction was followed by reverse transcription into cDNA, which acted as the sequencing template. Assay: immunoSEQ multiplex PCR; the TCRdb copy retains only in-frame clones and omits some. The sample has 80,000 to 100,000 clones, around 40% seen once. The chain is built from TRBV11-2 and TRBJ2-5; 9 bases fit TRBD1. This clonotype originated in a human donor with alopecia areata. The sample was CD8+ T cells sorted from blood, taken at week 24, from a patient treated with tofacitinib. The CDR3 is CASSLVGQGVFGTQYF. In nucleotides, the CDR3 is TGTGCCAGCAGCTTAGTGGGACAGGGCGTTTTTGGGACCCAGTACTTC.